The TCR beta chain under discussion was sequenced for a study of shared clonotypes between healthy human individuals. To note about this clone: Its antigen is as yet unknown.

The repertoire was sequenced with immunoSEQ multiplex PCR; TCRdb's copy has only in-frame clones and lacks some. The top ten hold nearly 25% of the sample, which has about 820,000 clones, 90% to 95% seen once. The germline CDR1 and CDR2 sequences are SGHVS and FQNEAQ. Between the trimmed V and J ends, which lost 0 bases and 1 base, there was a span of 16 bases. The CDR3 length is 17 residues. Study-level results: Rarefaction curves obtained for sorted subsets showed sequencing incomplete despite large depth. Non-shared clonotypes showed lower generation probabilities than clonotypes common to all four donors.

The naive CD8 population came from CD45RO-negative cells selected for CCR7, without terminally differentiated effector memory CD45RA+ cells. This chain links TRBV7-8 with TRBJ2-7; tentative D call: TRBD2 (5 bases). The receptor's source is a man aged 25 to 40 in good health. Sequences were obtained from naive CD8+ T cells sorted from blood. The CDR3 nucleotides read TGTGCCAGCAGCTTAGCGCGGGCAGCCTACCAATCCTACGAGCAGTACTTC. Translation gives CASSLARAAYQSYEQYF.